This TCR beta chain was identified in a study of cytomegalovirus exposure and HLA in healthy donors. This CDR3 contains 15 residues. Germline CDR1 is SGHNT and CDR2 is YENEEA. Trimming took off 4 bases at V and 0 bases at J, with 10 bases between the two ends. With respect to this clone: The antigen remains undetermined.

This PCR relied on a set of 60 Vbeta primers and 13 Jbeta primers. Clones were read by immunoSEQ multiplex PCR, and TCRdb kept only the in-frame ones, dropping some. The table lists 200,000 to 250,000 clones, around 89% of them singletons. Healthy people donating bone marrow made up the donors. The study, taken as a whole, reports: Further analysis was carried out later, and it showed several of the most significant clusters appearing linked to common viral pathogens.

This TCR came from a woman between 18 and 29 years old in good health and CMV-seronegative. The sequencing sample was made of PBMCs. J is TRBJ2-4 and V is TRBV11-3; D remains unclear. CDR3 coding DNA: TGTGCCAGCAGCTCTGACAAGCTAGCCAAAAACATTCAGTACTTC. Residues: CASSSDKLAKNIQYF.